This TCR beta chain was profiled in a study of OX40 agonist ivuxolimab in advanced cancers. The overall study: The study reported partial responses in three patients: one hepatocellular carcinoma, two cutaneous melanoma.

Sequencing was performed with immunoSEQ multiplex PCR; in TCRdb, only in-frame clones are kept and a portion is missing. Of 65,000 to 95,000 clones detected, about four fifths appear once; the ten largest clones hold around 0.49%. Patients were excluded for autoimmune disease history or systemic immunosuppression. A word on this clone: Relative to the germline gene, one junction end is altered; a read error may explain this.

The CDR3 sequence is 12 residues long. The germline V gene encodes CDR1 SGHNT and CDR2 YYREEE (reference sequence). This chain links TRBV5-4 with TRBJ2-2; D perhaps matches TRBD1 (6 bases). The starting material was CD4+ or CD8+ T cells sorted from blood, obtained in a trial of the OX40 agonist ivuxolimab. The TCR originated in an adult with an advanced solid tumor such as melanoma, head and neck, liver or kidney cancer. CDR3 in amino acids: CASSLVSTGRIF. The CDR3, as DNA: TGTGCCAGCAGCTTGGTTAGTACAGGGCGGATTTTT.